The rows below give T cell receptor beta chains drawn from one sample of a study of post-analysis software for immune sequencing data. TCRdb itself ran the PCR reads through MiXCR, one entry per CDR3 protein. The sample includes about 400,000 distinct CDR3 sequences, roughly 35% of them seen just once. The sample consisted of blood. Source of these receptors: a girl aged 5-17 years with multiple sclerosis. The CDR3 runs from the conserved cysteine through the conserved F or W. A D gene is named only where the DNA matches it firmly. The size entry is marked missing in some rows and otherwise reads once, few, many or a size class.

abundance: -
j_gene: TRBJ1-1
d_gene: -
v_gene: TRBV6-5
CDR3aa: CASSYQGTNTEAFF
CDR3nt: TGTGCCAGCAGTTACCAGGGTACGAACACTGAAGCTTTCTTT

abundance: -
j_gene: TRBJ1-2
d_gene: TRBD1
v_gene: TRBV18
CDR3aa: CARSQSPGQNYGYTF
CDR3nt: TGTGCCCGCTCTCAATCCCCGGGACAGAACTATGGCTACACCTTC

abundance: few
j_gene: TRBJ2-3
d_gene: TRBD2
v_gene: TRBV6-1
CDR3aa: CASTSPSGGSDTQYF
CDR3nt: TGTGCCAGCACCTCGCCTAGCGGGGGATCAGATACGCAGTATTTT

abundance: -
j_gene: TRBJ2-4
d_gene: TRBD2
v_gene: TRBV12-3/TRBV12-4
CDR3aa: CASSLNSGGAKNIQYF
CDR3nt: TGTGCCAGCAGTTTAAACAGCGGGGGGGCCAAAAACATTCAGTACTTC

abundance: -
j_gene: TRBJ1-2
d_gene: -
v_gene: TRBV20-1
CDR3aa: CSARADNYGYTF
CDR3nt: TGCAGTGCTAGAGCGGATAACTATGGCTACACCTTC

abundance: -
j_gene: TRBJ2-5
d_gene: -
v_gene: TRBV6-2/TRBV6-3
CDR3aa: CASSRGLPGETQYF
CDR3nt: TGCGCCAGCAGCCGGGGACTCCCAGGAGAGACCCAGTACTTC

abundance: -
j_gene: TRBJ2-1
d_gene: TRBD2
v_gene: TRBV6-2/TRBV6-3
CDR3aa: CASRRLAGAYNEQFF
CDR3nt: TGTGCCAGCAGACGACTAGCGGGGGCCTACAATGAGCAGTTCTTC

abundance: few
j_gene: TRBJ1-1
d_gene: -
v_gene: TRBV7-9
CDR3aa: CASSLVPSEAFF
CDR3nt: TGTGCCAGCAGCTTAGTCCCCTCTGAAGCTTTCTTT

abundance: few
j_gene: TRBJ2-5
d_gene: TRBD2
v_gene: TRBV7-2
CDR3aa: CASSLAAPGLAQETQYF
CDR3nt: TGTGCCAGCAGCTTAGCCGCCCCGGGACTAGCCCAAGAGACCCAGTACTTC

abundance: many
j_gene: TRBJ2-7
d_gene: TRBD1
v_gene: TRBV12-3/TRBV12-4
CDR3aa: CASRRGTGGSYEQYF
CDR3nt: TGTGCCAGCAGACGAGGGACAGGGGGCTCTTACGAGCAGTACTTC

abundance: -
j_gene: TRBJ2-3
d_gene: -
v_gene: TRBV5-1
CDR3aa: CASSLAVSGDTQYF
CDR3nt: TGCGCCAGCAGCTTGGCGGTAAGCGGGGATACGCAGTATTTT

abundance: -
j_gene: TRBJ2-1
d_gene: -
v_gene: TRBV5-1
CDR3aa: CASSRVRGVDNEQFF
CDR3nt: TGCGCCAGCAGCCGAGTTAGGGGGGTAGACAATGAGCAGTTCTTC

abundance: -
j_gene: TRBJ1-6
d_gene: -
v_gene: TRBV20-1
CDR3aa: CSARDLLPNSPLHF
CDR3nt: TGCAGTGCTAGAGATCTTCTACCGAATTCACCCCTCCACTTT

abundance: few
j_gene: TRBJ2-1
d_gene: -
v_gene: TRBV7-6
CDR3aa: CASSPNFGTKSYSYNEQFF
CDR3nt: TGTGCCAGCAGCCCAAACTTCGGGACAAAGTCTTACTCCTACAATGAGCAGTTCTTC

abundance: few
j_gene: TRBJ2-1
d_gene: TRBD2
v_gene: TRBV11-2
CDR3aa: CASRQGGGIVGEQFF
CDR3nt: TGTGCCAGCAGACAAGGCGGGGGGATTGTAGGTGAGCAGTTCTTC

abundance: few
j_gene: TRBJ1-1
d_gene: -
v_gene: TRBV6-5
CDR3aa: CASSYSLGKARTEAFF
CDR3nt: TGTGCCAGCAGTTACTCCCTGGGGAAGGCGAGGACTGAAGCTTTCTTT

abundance: few
j_gene: TRBJ2-7
d_gene: TRBD1
v_gene: TRBV10-3
CDR3aa: CAISAPVQGAQEQYF
CDR3nt: TGTGCCATCAGTGCACCGGTCCAGGGGGCGCAGGAGCAGTACTTC

abundance: many
j_gene: TRBJ1-2
d_gene: -
v_gene: TRBV29-1
CDR3aa: CSVEEAGAGGYTF
CDR3nt: TGCAGCGTTGAAGAAGCGGGGGCGGGTGGCTACACCTTC

abundance: -
j_gene: TRBJ2-4
d_gene: -
v_gene: TRBV10-3
CDR3aa: CAISSGPGLAKNIQYF
CDR3nt: TGTGCCATCTCCTCAGGGCCGGGGCTGGCCAAAAACATTCAGTACTTC

abundance: -
j_gene: TRBJ2-1
d_gene: TRBD2
v_gene: TRBV11-2
CDR3aa: CASSIGLAGAKFF
CDR3nt: TGTGCCAGCAGCATTGGACTAGCGGGGGCCAAGTTCTTC

abundance: -
j_gene: TRBJ2-1
d_gene: TRBD1
v_gene: TRBV19
CDR3aa: CASIRTGGTYNEQFF
CDR3nt: TGTGCCAGTATTAGGACAGGGGGCACCTACAATGAGCAGTTCTTC

abundance: -
j_gene: TRBJ1-1
d_gene: -
v_gene: TRBV4-1
CDR3aa: CASSPDTYTEAFF
CDR3nt: TGCGCCAGCAGCCCGGACACGTACACTGAAGCTTTCTTT

abundance: -
j_gene: TRBJ2-7
d_gene: -
v_gene: TRBV4-2
CDR3aa: CASSHSEVGYEQYF
CDR3nt: TGTGCCAGCAGCCATTCCGAGGTCGGGTACGAGCAGTACTTC

abundance: -
j_gene: TRBJ2-3
d_gene: -
v_gene: TRBV12-3/TRBV12-4
CDR3aa: CASSSPSPLGDTQYF
CDR3nt: TGTGCCAGCAGCTCCCCATCCCCCTTGGGCGATACGCAGTATTTT

abundance: -
j_gene: TRBJ2-7
d_gene: -
v_gene: TRBV6-5
CDR3aa: CASSSDGTQETRYF
CDR3nt: TGTGCCAGCAGTTCCGACGGAACCCAAGAGACCCGGTACTTC

abundance: many
j_gene: TRBJ2-5
d_gene: -
v_gene: TRBV24-1
CDR3aa: CATSDLLGGPETQYF
CDR3nt: TGTGCCACCAGTGATTTGCTTGGGGGTCCAGAGACCCAGTACTTC

abundance: few
j_gene: TRBJ1-4
d_gene: -
v_gene: TRBV7-9
CDR3aa: CASRSGVRGRTNEKLFF
CDR3nt: TGTGCCAGCCGGAGCGGTGTCCGGGGGAGGACTAATGAAAAACTGTTTTTT

abundance: many
j_gene: TRBJ1-2
d_gene: -
v_gene: TRBV12-3/TRBV12-4
CDR3aa: CASSFEGNYGYTF
CDR3nt: TGTGCCAGCAGTTTCGAAGGGAACTATGGCTACACCTTC

abundance: -
j_gene: TRBJ1-2
d_gene: TRBD1
v_gene: TRBV7-3
CDR3aa: CASSPQGQGDADNYGYTF
CDR3nt: TGTGCCAGCAGTCCCCAGGGACAGGGAGATGCGGATAACTATGGCTACACCTTC

abundance: few
j_gene: TRBJ2-5
d_gene: TRBD1
v_gene: TRBV6-1
CDR3aa: CASSEGGGTGVTETQYF
CDR3nt: TGTGCCAGCAGTGAGGGGGGGGGGACAGGGGTTACGGAGACCCAGTACTTC

abundance: -
j_gene: TRBJ2-5
d_gene: -
v_gene: TRBV29-1
CDR3aa: CSIRDTSQETQYF
CDR3nt: TGCAGCATCCGGGACACCTCACAAGAGACCCAGTACTTC

abundance: few
j_gene: TRBJ2-5
d_gene: -
v_gene: TRBV6-5
CDR3aa: CASRPGSAGQETQYF
CDR3nt: TGTGCCAGCAGGCCCGGTTCGGCGGGACAAGAGACCCAGTACTTC

abundance: few
j_gene: TRBJ1-6
d_gene: -
v_gene: TRBV18
CDR3aa: CASSPSDGSPLHF
CDR3nt: TGTGCCAGCTCACCAAGCGATGGCTCACCCCTCCACTTT

abundance: -
j_gene: TRBJ2-5
d_gene: TRBD1
v_gene: TRBV12-3/TRBV12-4
CDR3aa: CASSLPRTGFYRETQYF
CDR3nt: TGTGCCAGCAGCCTTCCTCGGACAGGGTTCTATCGGGAGACCCAGTACTTC

abundance: -
j_gene: TRBJ1-6
d_gene: -
v_gene: TRBV25-1
CDR3aa: CATKHGRLNLSSYNSPLHF
CDR3nt: TGTGCCACCAAGCACGGAAGGCTGAACCTGAGCTCCTATAATTCACCCCTCCACTTT

abundance: -
j_gene: TRBJ2-5
d_gene: TRBD1
v_gene: TRBV29-1
CDR3aa: CSVERTGQETQYF
CDR3nt: TGCAGCGTTGAGCGGACAGGGCAAGAGACCCAGTACTTC

abundance: -
j_gene: TRBJ2-2
d_gene: -
v_gene: TRBV6-2/TRBV6-3
CDR3aa: CASGQSWELFF
CDR3nt: TGTGCCAGCGGTCAGAGCTGGGAGCTGTTTTTT

abundance: -
j_gene: TRBJ1-5
d_gene: -
v_gene: TRBV4-2
CDR3aa: CAGSQPDTYNQPQHF
CDR3nt: TGTGCCGGCAGCCAGCCGGACACCTACAATCAGCCCCAGCATTTT

abundance: once
j_gene: TRBJ2-5
d_gene: -
v_gene: TRBV4-3
CDR3aa: CASSQDPSSSYETQYF
CDR3nt: TGCGCCAGCAGCCAAGATCCATCGTCTAGTTACGAGACCCAGTACTTC

abundance: few
j_gene: TRBJ2-1
d_gene: TRBD1
v_gene: TRBV7-3
CDR3aa: CASSSHRGLSQFF
CDR3nt: TGTGCCAGCAGCTCACACAGGGGGCTTTCGCAGTTCTTC

abundance: -
j_gene: TRBJ2-5
d_gene: TRBD1
v_gene: TRBV12-3/TRBV12-4
CDR3aa: CASSLHGGQGRKTQYF
CDR3nt: TGTGCCAGCAGTTTACATGGGGGACAGGGCCGAAAGACCCAGTACTTC

abundance: -
j_gene: TRBJ1-5
d_gene: TRBD1
v_gene: TRBV4-1
CDR3aa: CASSQAGTGHQPQHF
CDR3nt: TGCGCCAGCAGCCAGGCCGGGACAGGACATCAGCCCCAGCATTTT

abundance: -
j_gene: TRBJ1-2
d_gene: TRBD1
v_gene: TRBV29-1
CDR3aa: CSAPRQGTGVLANYGYTF
CDR3nt: TGCAGCGCCCCTAGGCAGGGGACAGGGGTTCTCGCTAACTATGGCTACACCTTC

abundance: -
j_gene: TRBJ1-1
d_gene: -
v_gene: TRBV10-3
CDR3aa: CAISDRKDTEAFF
CDR3nt: TGTGCCATCAGTGACCGGAAGGACACTGAAGCTTTCTTT

abundance: -
j_gene: TRBJ1-1
d_gene: -
v_gene: TRBV6-6
CDR3aa: CASSYRSDTEAFF
CDR3nt: TGTGCCAGCAGTTACCGGTCGGACACTGAAGCTTTCTTT

abundance: -
j_gene: TRBJ1-2
d_gene: TRBD1
v_gene: TRBV10-3
CDR3aa: CAISEVATGGAYGYTF
CDR3nt: TGTGCCATCAGTGAGGTGGCCACAGGGGGCGCGTATGGCTACACCTTC

abundance: -
j_gene: TRBJ2-7
d_gene: -
v_gene: TRBV7-3
CDR3aa: CASSWAEQGQGISYEQYF
CDR3nt: TGTGCCAGCAGCTGGGCGGAGCAGGGGCAGGGCATCTCCTACGAGCAGTACTTC

abundance: -
j_gene: TRBJ2-6
d_gene: -
v_gene: TRBV6-5
CDR3aa: CASSSRDPGANVLTF
CDR3nt: TGTGCCAGCAGCTCCCGGGATCCTGGGGCCAACGTCCTGACTTTC

abundance: -
j_gene: TRBJ1-2
d_gene: -
v_gene: TRBV12-3/TRBV12-4
CDR3aa: CASSADQRGYTF
CDR3nt: TGTGCCAGCAGTGCGGACCAACGGGGCTACACCTTC

abundance: many
j_gene: TRBJ2-3
d_gene: TRBD1
v_gene: TRBV3-1
CDR3aa: CASSLRTGSSTDTQYF
CDR3nt: TGTGCCAGCAGCCTTCGGACAGGGTCGAGCACAGATACGCAGTATTTT

abundance: few
j_gene: TRBJ2-7
d_gene: -
v_gene: TRBV10-3
CDR3aa: CTTNPNQGDSYEQYF
CDR3nt: TGTACCACCAACCCAAATCAGGGAGACTCCTACGAGCAGTACTTC

abundance: few
j_gene: TRBJ2-5
d_gene: -
v_gene: TRBV20-1
CDR3aa: CSAPNGRTFQETQYF
CDR3nt: TGCAGTGCTCCTAACGGACGGACATTCCAAGAGACCCAGTACTTC